The 10 T cell receptor beta chains listed next were all sequenced from one sample in a study of blood T cell repertoires in COVID-19 (TCRdb year 2020). Library method: the immunoSEQ multiplex PCR assay. The table comes from immuneACCESS by way of TCRdb, which keeps in-frame sequences with V and J called. Part of the clones is missing from these tables; in studies checked, under half for an unresolved V gene and the rest for unknown reasons. This sample holds 60,000 to 75,000 clones; 70% to 85% were observed only once. The ten largest clones capture 4.5% to 7% of the sample. Sequencing was performed on peripheral blood. The receptors derive from a woman aged 70-85 years with acute or convalescent COVID-19.

This sequence joins TRBV28 and TRBJ1-5; a weak D match, TRBD1 (6 bases). Looked up from germline, CDR1 is MDHEN and CDR2 is SYDVKM. Trimming stripped 6 bases from V and 4 bases from J, with 16 bases between. This CDR3 region has 15 residues. CDR3 nucleotides: TGTGCCAGCAGGGAGGGGGGGAAGGATAATCAGCCCCAGCATTTT. Its protein product is CASREGGKDNQPQHF.

This chain connects TRBV27 to TRBJ1-1, with D unclear. Germline V gene sequence: CDR1 MNHEY, CDR2 SMNVEV (reference sequence). CDR3 length equals 13 residues. Trimming removed 5 bases at V and 5 bases at J, with 12 bases between. CDR3 sequence reads: CASSLYRETEAFF. As DNA, the CDR3 is TGTGCCAGCAGTCTCTACAGAGAAACTGAAGCTTTCTTT.

The gene calls are TRBV3-1 (or the pseudogene TRBV3-2) and TRBJ2-1, with 12 bases that match TRBD2. This CDR3 comprises 16 residues. V lost 7 bases and J lost 6; bases outside the gene matches: 10. Germline CDR1 is LGHDT and CDR2 is YNNKEL (reference sequence). CDR3 sequence (DNA): TGTGCCAGCACCCTAGCGGGGGGGCTCCCCAGCAATGAGCAGTTCTTC. This translates into CASTLAGGLPSNEQFF.

The chain combines TRBV28 with TRBJ2-4; D ambiguous. The V gene's germline CDR1 is MDHEN and CDR2 SYDVKM. V lost 5 bases to trimming and J lost 1 base, with 15 bases between them. CDR3 length: 16 amino acids. The CDR3 spells CASSGSPRLAKNIQYF. The CDR3 coding sequence is TGTGCCAGCAGTGGCTCTCCCCGACTTGCCAAAAACATTCAGTACTTC.

V gene TRBV5-1 combines with J gene TRBJ1-1, with D unclear. CDR1 SGHRS and CDR2 YFSETQ come from the germline V gene. Trimming removed 0 bases at V and 2 bases at J, with 11 bases between. This CDR3 has 15 residues. The CDR3 DNA reads TGCGCCAGCAGCTTGGAGCAGGTCAGCAACACTGAAGCTTTCTTT. Translated, it gives CASSLEQVSNTEAFF. Combining the CDR3 with reference TRBV5-1 and TRBJ1-1 gives the whole variable domain KAGVTQTPRYLIKTRGQQVTLSCSPISGHRSVSWYQQTPGQGLQFLFEYFSETQRNKGNFPGRFSGRQFSNSRSEMNVSTLELGDSALYLCASSLEQVSNTEAFFGQGTRLTVV.

V and J are TRBV7-6 and TRBJ1-3; maybe TRBD1 (6 bases). In germline, CDR1 is SGHVS, CDR2 FNYEAQ. The V end was cut by 3 bases, the J end by 7 bases, with 16 bases between. This CDR3 comprises 15 residues. The CDR3 nucleotides are TGTGCCAGCAGCTTCGAACAGGGCTTGGGGAACACCATATATTTT. It translates to CASSFEQGLGNTIYF. Complete variable domain (other parts from reference TRBV7-6 and TRBJ1-3): GAGVSQSPRYKVTKRGQDVALRCDPISGHVSLYWYRQALGQGPEFLTYFNYEAQQDKSGLPNDRFSAERPEGSISTLTIQRTEQRDSAMYRCASSFEQGLGNTIYFGEGSWLTVV.

The rearrangement links TRBV4-1 to TRBJ2-2, with 16 bases that match TRBD2. This CDR3 comprises 20 residues. Germline loops: CDR1 MGHRA, CDR2 YSYEKL. The trim removed 5 bases at V and 7 bases at J, leaving 16 bases unmatched. The CDR3 reads CASSSPGLAGGPGDLGELFF. The CDR3 region has the DNA TGCGCCAGCAGCTCGCCGGGACTAGCGGGGGGGCCAGGGGACCTCGGGGAGCTGTTTTTT.

The chain recombines TRBV12-3 or TRBV12-4 with TRBJ1-2; D may be TRBD1 (5 bases). This CDR3 contains 12 residues. Trimming cost V 2 bases and J 8 bases, with 9 bases left between them. The CDR3 protein is CASSLSGMGYTF. The CDR3 nucleotides are TGTGCCAGCAGTTTATCAGGGATGGGCTACACCTTC.

The genes are TRBV6-6 and TRBJ2-7; D unclear. There are 13 residues in the CDR3. From germline, CDR1 is MNHNY and CDR2 SVGAGI (reference sequence). The ends were cut back, 4 bases at V and 0 bases at J, with 7 bases in the middle. The CDR3, as DNA: TGTGCCAGCAGTTTGGGCAGCTCCTACGAGCAGTACTTC. Its translation is CASSLGSSYEQYF.

V and J are TRBV4-1 and TRBJ2-3; 10 nucleotides match TRBD2. The germline V gene encodes CDR1 MGHRA and CDR2 YSYEKL. CDR3 length equals 16 residues. V gave up 4 bases and J gave up 4 bases; unmatched junction bases: 8. DNA for the CDR3: TGCGCCAGCAGCCGGGGGAGCGGGGGGGCCCCAGATACGCAGTATTTT. The encoded protein is CASSRGSGGAPDTQYF.